This T cell receptor beta chain was identified in a study of blood T cell repertoires in COVID-19. As for the study in general: Sites across the United States, Italy and Spain contributed samples from acute and convalescent COVID-19. Sample material is recorded as cDNA or gDNA derived from T cells, B-cell-depleted T cells, or PBMCs.

In the source study's methods: The assay estimated nucleated cells by amplifying reference gene primers. Clones were read by immunoSEQ multiplex PCR, and TCRdb kept only the in-frame ones, dropping some. V and J calls and clone size follow that table, whereas D and trimming were derived from the DNA. This sample carries 60,000 or so clones, 78% of them seen once, and the ten largest clones take roughly 23%. This CDR3 has 14 amino acids. V dropped 0 bases and J dropped 3; count of bases not matched to a gene: 2. The germline V gene encodes CDR1 SGDLS and CDR2 YYNGEE. The sequence came from a human donor in a cohort sampled during active COVID-19. The sample consisted of peripheral blood. The J gene is TRBJ2-7, the V gene TRBV9; 8 nucleotides line up with TRBD2. For the CDR3, the DNA is TGTGCCAGCAGCGTAGTGGCGGGGGGCTACGAGCAGTACTTC. It translates to CASSVVAGGYEQYF.